Presented here are 30 T cell receptor beta chains from one specimen sequenced in a study of beta chain features in type 1 diabetes. Since all of the isolated RNA was reverse transcribed, expressed TCRB transcripts were what got sequenced. Here immunoSEQ multiplex PCR was the method, and the copy in TCRdb shows in-frame clones only, minus some. Seen here are 250,000 to 350,000 clones, roughly 15% observed once, and the top ten hold 6.7%. The source material was central memory CD4+ T cells from blood. The receptor source for this set is a man younger than 40 in good health.

CDR3 amino acids: CTSSPHPPGLRETQYF. CDR3 nucleotide sequence: TGCACCAGCAGTCCCCATCCTCCGGGACTCCGGGAGACCCAGTACTTC. V gene TRBV1 combines with J gene TRBJ2-5; no check of the table's D call, TRBD2, against the DNA was made. TRBV1 is classified as a pseudogene. CDR3 length: 16 amino acids.

This clone was seen a few times. This sequence joins TRBV7-2 and TRBJ2-1; no definite D call. The CDR3 is made up of 16 amino acids. CDR1 is SGHTA, CDR2 FQGNSA, per germline. The V gene lost 2 bases and the J gene lost 0 bases, with 11 bases spanning the gap. The CDR3 reads CASSLSLRSSYNEQFF. The CDR3, as DNA: TGTGCCAGCAGCTTATCGCTCCGTAGCTCCTACAATGAGCAGTTCTTC.

This clone was seen more than once but under ten times. J is TRBJ2-1 and V is TRBV14, with D perhaps matching TRBD2 (6 bases). The CDR3 consists of 15 residues. V lost 4 bases and J lost 2, with 12 bases in between. From germline, CDR1 is SGHDN and CDR2 FVKESK. Here the CDR3 reads CASSLLGGAYNEQFF. The CDR3, as DNA: TGTGCCAGCAGCCTTCTGGGGGGTGCCTACAATGAGCAGTTCTTC.

As for this clone: Within the sample, other DNA sequences also encode this same CDR3. The chain recombines TRBV28 with TRBJ1-2; D may be TRBD1 (5 bases). CDR3 length: 14 residues. V gave up 2 bases and J gave up 2 bases, with 9 bases separating them. Germline CDR1 and CDR2: MDHEN and SYDVKM. CDR3 coding DNA: TGTGCCAGCAGTTTAGGAGCAGGGAACTATGGCTACACCTTC. This gives the protein CASSLGAGNYGYTF.

The chain uses TRBV5-1 and TRBJ1-4; TRBD1 matches at 7 bases. Germline CDR1 is SGHRS and CDR2 is YFSETQ. This CDR3 is built from 13 residues. V shed 7 bases and J 8 bases; nucleotides not matched to a gene: 8. The CDR3 loop is CASRNRGSEKLFF. In DNA form, the CDR3 reads TGCGCCAGCCGAAACAGGGGATCAGAAAAACTGTTTTTT. Using reference TRBV5-1 and TRBJ1-4 for the parts outside the CDR3, the full variable domain is KAGVTQTPRYLIKTRGQQVTLSCSPISGHRSVSWYQQTPGQGLQFLFEYFSETQRNKGNFPGRFSGRQFSNSRSEMNVSTLELGDSALYLCASRNRGSEKLFFGSGTQLSVL.

In its sample, this clone was seen a few times. The chain links TRBV7-3 to TRBJ2-5; D possibly corresponds to TRBD1 (5 bases). CDR1 is SGHTA and CDR2 is FQGTGA in the germline V gene. V was pared by 2 bases and J by 7 bases, with 14 bases between. The CDR3 totals 14 residues. CDR3 residues: CASSLQGARRTQYF. The CDR3 coding sequence is TGTGCCAGCAGCTTACAAGGGGCCCGGAGGACCCAGTACTTC.

The chain links TRBV11-2 to TRBJ2-5; D is uncertain. The V gene lost 0 bases and the J gene lost 5 bases, with 19 bases spanning the gap. The CDR3 totals 17 residues. The germline CDR1 and CDR2 sequences are SGHAT and FQNNGV. This chain's CDR3 is CASSLDNTVPRQETQYF. The CDR3 DNA is TGTGCCAGCAGCTTAGATAATACAGTCCCCCGTCAGGAGACCCAGTACTTC.

The chain is built from TRBV7-8 and TRBJ2-5; the D gene is possibly TRBD2 (6 bases). CDR1 and CDR2 from the germline V gene are SGHVS and FQNEAQ. The V end was cut by 5 bases, the J end by 0 bases, with 13 bases between. The CDR3 runs to 15 residues. Written as DNA, the CDR3 is TGTGCCAGCAGCATCGGGAGTCTGTACCAAGAGACCCAGTACTTC. Amino acid sequence: CASSIGSLYQETQYF.

Worth noting for this clone: Compared with germline, one end of the junction differs, possibly owing to a read error. This chain uses TRBV7-2 with TRBJ1-6, with D hard to call. The CDR3 is 12 amino acids. Germline loops: CDR1 SGHTA, CDR2 FQGNSA. The CDR3 region has the DNA TGCGCCAGCAGCCAAGAGGGATCACCCCTCCACTTT. Protein: CASSQEGSPLHF.

This chain's CDR3 is CASSLRDRGLGTQYF. CDR3 nucleotide sequence: TGTGCCAGCAGTTTACGGGACAGGGGGTTGGGTACGCAGTATTTT. The V call is TRBV6-1, the J call TRBJ2-3; 11 bases are a match to TRBD1. Per the germline V gene, CDR1 is MNHNS and CDR2 is SASEGT. The trim removed 5 bases at V and 8 bases at J, leaving 9 bases unmatched. The CDR3 is 15 residues long.

Only a few counts were recorded for this clone. At one of its ends the junction is not consistent with the germline gene, which may arise from a read error. J is TRBJ1-2 and V is TRBV5-4; D might be TRBD1 (6 bases). This CDR3 is built from 11 residues. CDR1 and CDR2 (germline): SGHNT, YYREEE (reference sequence). CDR3 region: CASSRDTGSHF. In DNA, the CDR3 is TGTGCCAGCAGCAGGGACACTGGATCCCACTTC.

V gene TRBV5-8 combines with J gene TRBJ1-5; 8 nucleotides agree with TRBD1. With V trimmed by 1 base and J by 9 bases, 12 bases remained unmatched. CDR1 is SGHTS, CDR2 YDEGEE, per germline. The CDR3 runs to 16 residues. CDR3 amino acids: CASSLQGATPYLPQHF. The CDR3 DNA is TGTGCCAGCAGCTTGCAGGGGGCCACCCCATATCTGCCCCAGCATTTT. The full variable domain, completed using reference TRBV5-8 and TRBJ1-5, is EAGVTQSPTHLIKTRGQQATLRCSPISGHTSVYWYQQALGLGLQFLLWYDEGEERNRGNFPPRFSGRQFPNYSSELNVNALELEDSALYLCASSLQGATPYLPQHFGDGTRLSIL.

The chain has TRBV29-1 and TRBJ1-1, with 8 bases fitting TRBD1. CDR3 length: 13 residues. Germline V gives CDR1 SQVTM, CDR2 ANQGSEA. With V trimmed by 4 bases and J by 3 bases, 4 bases remained unmatched. CDR3 coding DNA: TGCAGCGTTGGACAGGGGCTGGACACTGAAGCTTTCTTT. Residues: CSVGQGLDTEAFF. Full variable domain (missing parts from reference TRBV29-1 and TRBJ1-1): SAVISQKPSRDICQRGTSLTIQCQVDSQVTMMFWYRQQPGQSLTLIATANQGSEATYESGFVIDKFPISRPNLTFSTLTVSNMSPEDSSIYLCSVGQGLDTEAFFGQGTRLTVV.

The chain carries TRBV7-2 and TRBJ1-1; D is undetermined. Looked up from germline, CDR1 is SGHTA and CDR2 is FQGNSA. V lost 4 bases, J lost 4 bases, and 10 bases lay in between. The CDR3 runs 13 residues. The DNA of the CDR3 is TGTGCCAGCAGCTCCTCGGCGGGCACTGAAGCTTTCTTT. This translates into CASSSSAGTEAFF. The whole variable domain, filled in from reference TRBV7-2 and TRBJ1-1, reads GAGVSQSPSNKVTEKGKDVELRCDPISGHTALYWYRQSLGQGLEFLIYFQGNSAPDKSGLPSDRFSAERTGGSVSTLTIQRTQQEDSAVYLCASSSSAGTEAFFGQGTRLTVV.

This clone was detected a few times. The junction departs from the called germline gene at one end, perhaps through a read error. This CDR3 reads CASSQLLNTGNTIYF. CDR3 DNA sequence: TGCGCCAGCAGCCAACTTCTTAATACTGGAAACACCATATATTTT. The genes are TRBV5-4 and TRBJ1-3, with D hard to call. Germline loops: CDR1 SGHNT, CDR2 YYREEE (reference sequence). The CDR3 extends over 15 amino acids.

This clone was counted between two and nine times. The rearrangement uses TRBV27 and TRBJ2-5; 10 bases agree with TRBD2. This CDR3 comprises 19 residues. Per germline, CDR1 MNHEY and CDR2 SMNVEV (reference sequence). Trimming removed 0 bases from V and 5 bases from J; junction bases left unmatched: 15. The CDR3 sequence is CASSLSPLAGEEVGETQYF. The CDR3, as DNA: TGTGCCAGCAGTTTATCCCCTCTAGCGGGAGAGGAGGTTGGGGAGACCCAGTACTTC.

The chain combines TRBV27 with TRBJ2-3; 9 nucleotides line up with TRBD1. The CDR3 consists of 18 residues. The germline CDR1 and CDR2 sequences are MNHEY and SMNVEV (reference sequence). J lost 3 bases, V lost 0 bases, and 10 bases had no gene match. Here the CDR3 reads CASSLSSGTGLFTDTQYF. The CDR3 DNA reads as TGTGCCAGCAGTTTATCGTCAGGGACAGGGCTCTTTACAGATACGCAGTATTTT.

The sample holds a few counts of this clone. This chain uses TRBV13 with TRBJ1-2, with D perhaps matching TRBD1 (6 bases). The V end lost 3 bases, the J end lost 4 bases, and 9 bases lay between the germline ends. CDR3 length equals 13 residues. CDR1 and CDR2 (germline): PRHDT, FYEKMQ (reference sequence). The CDR3 loop reads CASSFKDSYGYTF. CDR3 bases: TGTGCCAGCAGCTTCAAGGACAGCTATGGCTACACCTTC. Combining the CDR3 with reference TRBV13 and TRBJ1-2 gives the whole variable domain AAGVIQSPRHLIKEKRETATLKCYPIPRHDTVYWYQQGPGQDPQFLISFYEKMQSDKGSIPDRFSAQQFSDYHSELNMSSLELGDSALYFCASSFKDSYGYTFGSGTRLTVV.

This clone was detected only a few times. The CDR3 here is CASSPRGRGNTEAFF. The CDR3 nucleotides are TGTGCCAGCAGCCCCCGGGGGAGGGGGAACACTGAAGCTTTCTTT. The chain is built from TRBV11-3 and TRBJ1-1; a possible D gene is TRBD1 (5 bases). The germline CDR1 and CDR2 sequences are SGHNT and YENEEA. V dropped 5 bases and J dropped 1 base, with 14 bases sitting between them. This CDR3 is 15 amino acids long.

This clone occurred many times. The rearrangement uses TRBV4-3 and TRBJ1-1, with D tentatively TRBD1 (5 bases). The germline gives CDR1 LGHNA, CDR2 YSLEER. CDR3 length: 14 residues. Trimming removed 4 bases at V and 8 bases at J, with 17 bases between. In nucleotides, the CDR3 is TGCGCCAGCAGCCCCGGTACTACGACAGCCGAAGCTTTCTTT. Protein: CASSPGTTTAEAFF.

The chain links TRBV4-3 to TRBJ2-3, with D possibly being TRBD2 (5 bases). This CDR3 region has 14 residues. V lost 3 bases, J lost 2 bases, and 9 bases lay in between. The germline CDR1 and CDR2 sequences are LGHNA and YSLEER. CDR3 in amino acids: CASSQRANTDTQYF. The CDR3 DNA reads TGCGCCAGCAGCCAGAGGGCCAACACAGATACGCAGTATTTT.

This clone occurred many times. This chain connects TRBV7-2 to TRBJ2-3; TRBD1 matches 8 bases. The V gene's germline CDR1 is SGHTA and CDR2 FQGNSA. The CDR3 is 15 amino acids. V trimming: 5 bases; J trimming: 2 bases; junction bases outside the gene matches: 6. CDR3 DNA sequence: TGTGCCAGCAGCCCGACGGGACAGGCCACAGATACGCAGTATTTT. Its protein product is CASSPTGQATDTQYF.

This clone appeared a few times. V usage is TRBV7-2 and J usage is TRBJ2-1; a weak D match, TRBD1 (5 bases). This CDR3 comprises 17 residues. Germline values: CDR1 SGHTA, CDR2 FQGNSA. The germline V and J ends were trimmed by 1 base and 7 bases, with 20 bases remaining between them. CDR3 amino acids: CASSLVGLTGRANEQFF. In nucleotides, the CDR3 is TGTGCCAGCAGCTTAGTGGGTTTAACTGGCAGGGCAAATGAGCAGTTCTTC.

In this sample, this clone turned up a few times. V and J are TRBV7-2 and TRBJ2-3; 9 nucleotides match TRBD2. The CDR3 contains 16 residues. The J segment lost 0 bases and the V segment lost 2 bases, leaving 3 bases of the junction unmatched. Germline CDR1 is SGHTA and CDR2 is FQGNSA. As DNA, the CDR3 is TGTGCCAGCAGCTTATGGGCGGGGGGGAGCACAGATACGCAGTATTTT. It yields the protein CASSLWAGGSTDTQYF.

V is TRBV18 and J is TRBJ1-5, with D unclear. Per the germline V gene, CDR1 is KGHSH and CDR2 is LQKENI. V shed 1 base and J shed 5 bases, with 9 bases lying between them. The CDR3 sequence is 14 residues long. CDR3 sequence: CASSPQGKDQPQHF. CDR3 bases: TGTGCCAGCTCACCACAGGGTAAGGATCAGCCCCAGCATTTT.

This clone has at least ten counts. In the same sample, other DNA sequences code for this CDR3. The chain uses TRBV7-2 and TRBJ2-5; D not certain. Germline CDR1 SGHTA, CDR2 FQGNSA. The CDR3 runs to 13 residues. V dropped 5 bases and J dropped 5 bases, with 12 bases sitting between them. The CDR3 coding sequence is TGTGCCAGCAGCCAAAGAGGTGGGGAGACCCAGTACTTC. Translation: CASSQRGGETQYF.

This chain uses TRBV6-1 with TRBJ1-2; 12 bases are a match to TRBD1. V lost 8 bases to trimming and J lost 8 bases; unmatched junction nucleotides: 9. This CDR3 spans 14 amino acids. CDR1 and CDR2 from the germline V gene are MNHNS and SASEGT. The CDR3 bases are TGTGCCAGCCGTCCGGGACAGGGGGCGCAAGGCTACACCTTC. Its protein product is CASRPGQGAQGYTF.

J is TRBJ2-5 and V is TRBV5-4; D is ambiguous. The V and J ends lost 2 bases and 4 bases respectively, with 9 bases between them. Germline V gives CDR1 SGHNT, CDR2 YYREEE (reference sequence). CDR3 size: 13 residues. CDR3 in DNA: TGTGCCAGCAGCTTTCAAGACCCAGAGACCCAGTACTTC. This codes for CASSFQDPETQYF. Full variable domain (rest looked up from reference TRBV5-4 and TRBJ2-5): ETGVTQSPTHLIKTRGQQVTLRCSSQSGHNTVSWYQQALGQGPQFIFQYYREEENGRGNFPPRFSGLQFPNYSSELNVNALELDDSALYLCASSFQDPETQYFGPGTRLLVL.

This clone has a handful of counts. The V gene is TRBV25-1, the J gene TRBJ1-6; 8 bases match TRBD1. Trimming removed 1 base from V and 10 bases from J; junction bases left unmatched: 9. This CDR3 has 16 amino acids. Germline V gene lookup returns CDR1 MGHDK and CDR2 SYGVNS. The CDR3 is CASSEFGGRGQSPLHF. CDR3 in DNA: TGTGCCAGCAGTGAATTTGGAGGCAGGGGGCAATCACCCCTCCACTTT.

The chain links TRBV4-1 to TRBJ2-4; 7 bases are shared with TRBD1. Germline trimming cut 0 bases from V and 8 bases from J; bases unmatched to any gene: 7. This CDR3 is built from 15 residues. Germline V gene lookup returns CDR1 MGHRA and CDR2 YSYEKL. The chain's CDR3 is CASSQDRHRGDIQYF. The DNA for the CDR3 is TGCGCCAGCAGCCAAGATCGTCACAGGGGTGACATTCAGTACTTC.